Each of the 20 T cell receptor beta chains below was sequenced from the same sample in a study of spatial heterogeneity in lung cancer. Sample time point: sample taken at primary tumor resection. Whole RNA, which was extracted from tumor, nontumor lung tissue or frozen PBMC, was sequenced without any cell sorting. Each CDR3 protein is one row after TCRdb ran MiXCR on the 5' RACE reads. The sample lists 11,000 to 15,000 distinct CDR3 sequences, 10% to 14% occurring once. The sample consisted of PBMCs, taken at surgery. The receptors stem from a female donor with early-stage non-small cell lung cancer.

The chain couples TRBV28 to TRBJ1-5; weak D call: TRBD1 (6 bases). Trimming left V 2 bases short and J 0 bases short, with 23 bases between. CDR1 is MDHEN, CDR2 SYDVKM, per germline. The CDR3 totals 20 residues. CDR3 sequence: CASSLRGGGLNAYSNQPQHF. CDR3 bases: TGTGCCAGCAGTTTAAGGGGGGGCGGACTTAATGCTTATAGCAATCAGCCCCAGCATTTT.

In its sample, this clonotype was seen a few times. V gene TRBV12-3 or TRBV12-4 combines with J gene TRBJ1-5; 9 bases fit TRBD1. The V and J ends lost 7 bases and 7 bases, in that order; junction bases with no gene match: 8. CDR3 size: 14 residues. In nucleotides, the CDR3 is TGTGCCAGCACCATAGGGACAGGGCAACAGCCCCAGCATTTT. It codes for CASTIGTGQQPQHF.

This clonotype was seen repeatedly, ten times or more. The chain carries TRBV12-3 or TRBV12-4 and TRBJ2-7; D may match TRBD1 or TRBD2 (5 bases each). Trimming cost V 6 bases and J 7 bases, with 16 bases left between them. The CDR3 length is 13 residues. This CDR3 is CASSPWGSGEQYF. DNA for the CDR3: TGTGCCAGCAGCCCCTGGGGCTCGGGGGAGCAGTACTTC.

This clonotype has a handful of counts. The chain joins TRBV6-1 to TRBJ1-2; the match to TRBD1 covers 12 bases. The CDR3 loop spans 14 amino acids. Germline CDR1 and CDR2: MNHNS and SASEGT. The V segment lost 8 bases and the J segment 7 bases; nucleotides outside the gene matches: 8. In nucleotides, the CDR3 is TGTGCCAGCGTCGGGACAGGGGGCCAAGCTGGCTACACCTTC. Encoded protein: CASVGTGGQAGYTF.

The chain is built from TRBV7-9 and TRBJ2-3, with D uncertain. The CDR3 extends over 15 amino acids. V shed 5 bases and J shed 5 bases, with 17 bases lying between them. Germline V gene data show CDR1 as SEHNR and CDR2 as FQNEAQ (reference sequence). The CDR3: CASSPSSVGQDTQYF. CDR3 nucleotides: TGTGCCAGCAGCCCCTCGTCCGTAGGCCAAGATACGCAGTATTTT.

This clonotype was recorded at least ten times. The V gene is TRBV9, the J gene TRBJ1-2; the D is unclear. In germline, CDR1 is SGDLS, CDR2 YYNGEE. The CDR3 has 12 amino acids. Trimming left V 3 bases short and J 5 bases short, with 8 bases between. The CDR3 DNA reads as TGTGCCAGCAGCGAGGATGAGTATGGCTACACCTTC. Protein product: CASSEDEYGYTF.

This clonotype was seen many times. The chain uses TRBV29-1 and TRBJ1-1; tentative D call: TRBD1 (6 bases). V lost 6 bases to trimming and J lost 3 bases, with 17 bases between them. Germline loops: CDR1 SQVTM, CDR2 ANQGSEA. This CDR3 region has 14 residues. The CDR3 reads CSVSVQGRDTEAFF. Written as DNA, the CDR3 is TGCAGCGTCTCGGTACAGGGAAGGGACACTGAAGCTTTCTTT.

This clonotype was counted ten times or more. The CDR3 DNA reads as TGTGCCAGCAGGCCCCCCGGACTAGCGGGGGGGAGGGGTACGCAGTATTTT. It specifies CASRPPGLAGGRGTQYF. The V and J genes are TRBV2 and TRBJ2-3; 15 bases align to TRBD2. CDR1 is SNHLY, CDR2 FYNNEI, per germline. This CDR3 has 17 amino acids. The junction had 12 bases not matched to a gene; V was cut back by 6 bases and J by 8 bases.

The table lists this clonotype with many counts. DNA of the CDR3: TGTGCCAGCAGTTTGTGGTCTAGCACAGATACGCAGTATTTT. Protein product: CASSLWSSTDTQYF. The chain employs TRBV12-3 or TRBV12-4 and TRBJ2-3, with no clear D. The V end was cut by 3 bases, the J end by 0 bases, with 7 bases between. This CDR3 comprises 14 residues.

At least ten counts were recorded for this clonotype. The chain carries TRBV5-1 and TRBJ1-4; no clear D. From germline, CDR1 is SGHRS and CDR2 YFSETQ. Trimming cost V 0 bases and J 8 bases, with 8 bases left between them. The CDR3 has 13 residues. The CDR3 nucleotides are TGCGCCAGCAGCTTGGCCGGGGAGGAAAAACTGTTTTTT. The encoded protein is CASSLAGEEKLFF. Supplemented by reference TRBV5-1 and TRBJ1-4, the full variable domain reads KAGVTQTPRYLIKTRGQQVTLSCSPISGHRSVSWYQQTPGQGLQFLFEYFSETQRNKGNFPGRFSGRQFSNSRSEMNVSTLELGDSALYLCASSLAGEEKLFFGSGTQLSVL.

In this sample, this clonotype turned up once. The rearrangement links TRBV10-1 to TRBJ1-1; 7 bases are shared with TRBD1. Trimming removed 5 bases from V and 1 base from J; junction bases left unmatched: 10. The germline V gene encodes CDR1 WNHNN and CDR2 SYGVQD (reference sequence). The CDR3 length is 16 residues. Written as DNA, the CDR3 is TGCGCCAGCAGTAAATCCTCGGACAGGTGGAACACTGAAGCTTTCTTT. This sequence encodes CASSKSSDRWNTEAFF.

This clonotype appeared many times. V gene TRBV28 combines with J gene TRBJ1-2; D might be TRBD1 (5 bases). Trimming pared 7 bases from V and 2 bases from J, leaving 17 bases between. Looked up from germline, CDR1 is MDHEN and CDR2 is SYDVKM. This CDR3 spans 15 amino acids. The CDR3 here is CASIPVLGVNYGYTF. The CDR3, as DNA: TGTGCCAGCATCCCGGTCCTGGGGGTGAACTATGGCTACACCTTC.

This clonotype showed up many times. The CDR3 nucleotides read TGCAGTGCCCTACTAGCGGGGAAGCAGTTCTTC. Translated: CSALLAGKQFF. This chain connects TRBV20-1 to TRBJ2-1; the match to TRBD2 covers 10 bases. V trimming: 6 bases; J trimming: 11 bases; junction bases outside the gene matches: 4. Germline V gene lookup returns CDR1 DFQATT and CDR2 SNEGSKA (reference sequence). This CDR3 has 11 residues.

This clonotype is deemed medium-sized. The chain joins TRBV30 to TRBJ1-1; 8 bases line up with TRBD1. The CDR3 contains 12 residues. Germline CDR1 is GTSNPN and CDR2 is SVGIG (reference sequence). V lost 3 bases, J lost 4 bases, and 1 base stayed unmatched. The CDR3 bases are TGTGCCTGGAGAACAGGGGGCACTGAAGCTTTCTTT. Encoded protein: CAWRTGGTEAFF.

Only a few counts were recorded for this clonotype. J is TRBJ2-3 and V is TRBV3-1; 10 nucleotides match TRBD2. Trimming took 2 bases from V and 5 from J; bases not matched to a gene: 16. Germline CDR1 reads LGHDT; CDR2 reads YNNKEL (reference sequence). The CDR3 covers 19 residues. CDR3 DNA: TGTGCCAGCAGCCAAATCCCCGAGGGGAAGCGGGGGGGCCTAGATACGCAGTATTTT. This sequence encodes CASSQIPEGKRGGLDTQYF.

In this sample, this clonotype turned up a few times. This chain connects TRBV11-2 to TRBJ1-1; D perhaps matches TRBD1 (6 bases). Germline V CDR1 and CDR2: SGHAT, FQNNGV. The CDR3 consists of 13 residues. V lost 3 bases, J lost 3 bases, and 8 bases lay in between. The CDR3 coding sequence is TGTGCCAGCAGCTTCGCAGGGGACACTGAAGCTTTCTTT. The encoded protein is CASSFAGDTEAFF.

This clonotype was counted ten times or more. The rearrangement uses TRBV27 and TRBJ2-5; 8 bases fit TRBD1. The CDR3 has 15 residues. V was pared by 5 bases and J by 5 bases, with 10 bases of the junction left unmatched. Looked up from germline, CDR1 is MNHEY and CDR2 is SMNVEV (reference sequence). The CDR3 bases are TGTGCCAGCAGTCCTCTACCGACAGGGGTGGAGACCCAGTACTTC. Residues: CASSPLPTGVETQYF.

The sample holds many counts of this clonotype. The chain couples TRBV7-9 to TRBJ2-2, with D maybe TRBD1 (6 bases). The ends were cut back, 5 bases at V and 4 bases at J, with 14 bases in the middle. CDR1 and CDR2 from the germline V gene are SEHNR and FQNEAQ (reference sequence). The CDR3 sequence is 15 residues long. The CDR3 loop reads CASSLDLGGTGELFF. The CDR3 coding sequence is TGTGCCAGCAGCCTCGATTTAGGGGGCACCGGGGAGCTGTTTTTT.

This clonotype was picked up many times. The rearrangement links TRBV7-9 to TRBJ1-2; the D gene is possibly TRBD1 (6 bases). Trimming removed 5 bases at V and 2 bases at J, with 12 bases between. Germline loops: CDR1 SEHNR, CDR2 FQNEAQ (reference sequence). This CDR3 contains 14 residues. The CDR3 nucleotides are TGTGCCAGCAGCCCAAAGGGGGAAAACTATGGCTACACCTTC. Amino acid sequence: CASSPKGENYGYTF.

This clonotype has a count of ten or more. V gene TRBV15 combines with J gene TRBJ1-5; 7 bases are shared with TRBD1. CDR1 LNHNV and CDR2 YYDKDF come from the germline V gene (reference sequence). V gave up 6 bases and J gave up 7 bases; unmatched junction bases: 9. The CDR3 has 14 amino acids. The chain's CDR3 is CATSVTGFGQPQHF. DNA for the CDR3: TGTGCCACCAGTGTGACAGGGTTCGGACAGCCCCAGCATTTT.